This T cell receptor (beta chain) was recorded in a study of multiple sclerosis patients with progressive multifocal leukoencephalopathy (dated by TCRdb to about 2019). Regarding the study in general: Peripheral T and B cells were examined in MS patients who developed PML (4 under natalizumab, 1 after alemtuzumab) and in treated patients who did not develop PML. Two natalizumab-treated patients who later developed PML were followed longitudinally from before therapy through 6 and 12 months to PML onset. The goal of the study was to detect any JC virus-specific or public T-cell expansions that arose at the time of PML onset.

This specimen's time point label, per the study, means: around eleven months of natalizumab therapy. According to the study, the label for this sample's treatment or condition signals: on natalizumab therapy at sampling. Four or five natalizumab-treated MS patients who did not develop PML were used as controls and were sampled longitudinally. Interferon beta had previously been received by all listed patients, and all PML patients were female. Blood samples at T1 and T2 were obtained at 6 and 12 months of natalizumab therapy, respectively. Ficoll-Hypaque density gradient centrifugation was used to isolate peripheral blood mononuclear cells. The CDR3 covers 12 residues, taking in both the cysteine and the phenylalanine. The only DNA kept is the CDR3, 36 bases in frame from the first base. The germline V gene specifies ENHRY as CDR1 and SYGVKD as CDR2. At the junction V is shortened by 6 bases and J by 6 bases; bases outside the gene matches: 4.

Regarding this clone: Its antigen remains undetermined. The sample holds no much larger clone one base away, and base qualities are not on file.

Results and caveats for the whole study, not just this receptor: Analysis was restricted to peripheral blood, although for natalizumab-associated PML, cerebrospinal fluid or brain lymphocytes might be more informative. When PML developed, neither common TRBV or TRBJ gene usage nor preferential TRBV-TRBJ pairings were detected. In most PML patients, lower normalized Shannon entropy suggested less diverse TRB repertoires, while the natalizumab-treated controls had values close to 1. Only PML patients had TRB clones above 0.5% frequency, but the clones expanded at PML onset were already present before and during natalizumab therapy. Because of the small, descriptive cohort, whether findings reflect JC virus infection or general immunocompromise remained unclear.

Amplification of TRB CDR3 regions from genomic DNA was performed at survey-level depth using the immunoSEQ two-step multiplex PCR. Synthetic inline TR CDR3 controls covering all V-J pairings were spiked into each PCR to estimate template counts and remove amplification bias. Reads went through processing to reduce amplification and sequencing bias, and quantification was done against synthetic TR CDR3 analogs. The authors' pipeline ran thus. Raw data were processed in ImmunoSEQ Analyzer, with out-of-frame sequences and CDR3s containing stop codons removed, and gene names were assigned according to IMGT nomenclature. Repertoire diversity was summarized as normalized Shannon entropy, defined as 1 minus Pielou's evenness. Two TRB sequences were counted as identical only if the two sequences had the same V gene, J gene and CDR3. Public PML clonotypes were defined as CDR3s shared by two or more PML-onset samples but absent from earlier samples, from controls, and from public databases. CDR3 amino acid composition by position was analyzed with Skylign using the observed count method. This immuneACCESS table, as held by TCRdb, lists in-frame sequences with V and J called but not all clones. Of the missing ones, under half trace to an unresolved V gene in checked studies; the others have no known cause. V and J calls and clone size are copied from that table; D and trimming were computed from the DNA. The sample table lists about 30,000 clones, 90% of them with a count of one. Together, the top ten hold 1.3% of the sample.

The origin of this receptor is a human donor with multiple sclerosis. The sample was PBMCs, taken from a patient treated with natalizumab. The sequence is built from TRBV10-3 and TRBJ1-2; TRBD1 aligns with 7 central bases. The CDR3 corresponds to CAIRADRDGYTF. The DNA reads TGTGCCATCAGAGCAGACAGGGATGGCTACACCTTC.